This entry is about one T cell receptor beta chain. The data were obtained in a study of blood T cell repertoires in COVID-19. Generated by immunoSEQ multiplex PCR, the TCRdb table keeps only in-frame clones and is missing some. The sample holds about 150,000 clones, approximately 78% seen once. The CDR3 loop spans 14 amino acids. Looked up from germline, CDR1 is MNHNS and CDR2 is SASEGT. Trimming removed 2 bases from V and 2 bases from J, with 10 bases in between. The rearrangement uses TRBV6-1 and TRBJ2-7; D is uncertain. The origin of this receptor is a man older than 75 with acute or convalescent COVID-19. Sequencing was carried out using peripheral blood. CDR3 loop: CASSESPGPYEQYV. In DNA, the CDR3 is TGTGCCAGCAGTGAAAGTCCAGGTCCCTACGAGCAGTACGTC.